This T cell receptor (beta chain) was captured by sequencing in a study of monozygotic twins with inflammatory bowel disease. Germline V CDR1 and CDR2: ENHRY, SYGVKD. The CDR3 is 16 amino acids. Turning to this clonotype: What it recognizes is unknown.

cDNA for each sample came from eight separate reactions. Added by template switching were UMIs that each held a 6-nucleotide sample barcode. No DNA is given; TCRdb re-called the 5' RACE reads and lists each CDR3 protein once. The sample has over 100,000 distinct CDR3 sequences, and its top ten clones hold 12%. Findings and caveats of the study: Repertoire similarity did not separate concordant from discordant twins, possibly from limited power.

The J gene is TRBJ2-2, the V gene TRBV10-3. Sequences were obtained from blood. The clonotype originates from a human donor with ulcerative colitis or Crohn's disease, or a healthy co-twin of an affected twin (not recorded which). The CDR3 is CAISENFLMETGELFF.